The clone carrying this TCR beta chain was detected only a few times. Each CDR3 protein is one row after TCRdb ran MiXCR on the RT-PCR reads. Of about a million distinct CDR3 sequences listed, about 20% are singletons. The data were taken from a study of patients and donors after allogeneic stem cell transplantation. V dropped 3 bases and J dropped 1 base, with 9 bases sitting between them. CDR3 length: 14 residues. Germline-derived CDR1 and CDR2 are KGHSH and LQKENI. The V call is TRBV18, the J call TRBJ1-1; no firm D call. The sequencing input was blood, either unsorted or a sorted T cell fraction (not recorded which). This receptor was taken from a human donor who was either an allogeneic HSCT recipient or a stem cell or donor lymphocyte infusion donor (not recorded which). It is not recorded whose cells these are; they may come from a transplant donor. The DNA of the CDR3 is TGTGCCAGCTCACCTCAGTGGGCGAACACTGAAGCTTTCTTT. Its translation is CASSPQWANTEAFF.